This is a list of T cell receptor beta chains from one sample in a study of beta chain features in type 1 diabetes. This table comes from immunoSEQ multiplex PCR, and its TCRdb copy is limited to in-frame clones, with some not included. Among tens of thousands of clones listed, 55% to 80% were seen once. The sequencing input was stem cell memory CD4+ T cells from blood. All receptors derive from a woman aged 25 to 45 with type 1 diabetes. The CDR3 runs from the conserved cysteine through the conserved F or W. Each record gives: V gene, J gene, D gene, clone size, CDR3 protein, CDR3 DNA. A D gene is named only where the DNA matches it firmly. The size field is filled for only some rows; it gives once, few, many or a size class.

>TRBV28|TRBJ1-2|TRBD1|NA
CASSLTGVEGYTF
TGTGCCAGCAGTTTAACAGGGGTTGAAGGCTACACCTTC
>TRBV19|TRBJ2-1|NA|few
CASSTLDSDWYNEQFF
TGTGCCAGTAGTACTCTCGATTCGGACTGGTACAATGAGCAGTTCTTC
>TRBV19|TRBJ2-1|TRBD1|once
CASSTRGQGWWSSYNEQFF
TGTGCCAGTAGTACCCGAGGACAGGGATGGTGGAGCTCCTACAATGAGCAGTTCTTC
>TRBV4-1|TRBJ2-7|NA|NA
CASSQEGGGTYYEQYF
TGCGCCAGCAGCCAAGAGGGCGGCGGGACGTACTACGAGCAGTACTTC
>TRBV11-2|TRBJ2-3|TRBD2|NA
CASSLEASGRRTDTQYF
TGTGCCAGCAGCTTAGAGGCTAGCGGGAGGCGCACAGATACGCAGTATTTT
>TRBV5-1|TRBJ2-5|NA|NA
CASSLVWEKETQYF
TGCGCCAGCAGCTTGGTTTGGGAGAAAGAGACCCAGTACTTC
>TRBV6-5|TRBJ2-7|TRBD2|NA
CASKPSGNGAYEQYF
TGTGCCAGCAAACCTAGCGGGAACGGAGCCTACGAGCAGTACTTC
>TRBV6-1|TRBJ2-3|NA|few
CASSLLGGGTDTQYF
TGTGCCAGCAGTCTCCTAGGAGGTGGCACAGATACGCAGTATTTT
>TRBV29-1|TRBJ1-5|NA|NA
CSVEVGGQPQHF
TGCAGCGTTGAAGTTGGAGGACAGCCCCAGCATTTT
>TRBV18|TRBJ2-1|TRBD2|NA
CASSPPKLASSEQFF
TGTGCCAGCTCACCACCGAAACTAGCGTCTAGTGAGCAGTTCTTC
>TRBV6-1|TRBJ1-2|NA|NA
CASSERQAYGYTF
TGTGCCAGCAGTGAAAGGCAGGCCTATGGCTACACCTTC
>TRBV9|TRBJ2-1|TRBD1|NA
CASSGPGTGQNNEQFF
TGTGCCAGCAGCGGACCAGGGACAGGACAAAACAATGAGCAGTTCTTC
>TRBV5-4|TRBJ2-5|NA|NA
CASSFYVTETQYF
TGTGCCAGCAGCTTTTATGTCACTGAGACCCAGTACTTC